Sequencing of this T cell receptor (beta chain) was carried out in a study of blood T cell repertoires in COVID-19. Overall study: The United States, Italy and Spain provided the acute and convalescent COVID-19 samples. Sources were T cells, B-cell-depleted T cells, or PBMCs; the material itself was cDNA or gDNA.

Looked up from germline, CDR1 is SGHRS and CDR2 is YFSETQ. V lost 3 bases and J lost 5, with 11 bases in between. The CDR3 is 14 residues long. In the authors' methods: Reference gene primer amplification yielded estimated nucleated cell counts. TCRdb's table, derived via immunoSEQ multiplex PCR, lists solely in-frame clones and lacks some. The D gene and trimming were derived from the DNA, and the V and J assignments and clone size from that table. The sample consists of about 67,000 clones, roughly nine tenths of them appearing once. The specimen was peripheral blood. This chain uses TRBV5-1 with TRBJ1-4, with D possibly being TRBD1 (5 bases). This clonotype was sampled from a woman of 80 years or more with acute or convalescent COVID-19. This CDR3 reads CASSSGQGNEKLFF. The CDR3 nucleotides read TGCGCCAGCAGCTCGGGCCAGGGAAATGAAAAACTGTTTTTT.